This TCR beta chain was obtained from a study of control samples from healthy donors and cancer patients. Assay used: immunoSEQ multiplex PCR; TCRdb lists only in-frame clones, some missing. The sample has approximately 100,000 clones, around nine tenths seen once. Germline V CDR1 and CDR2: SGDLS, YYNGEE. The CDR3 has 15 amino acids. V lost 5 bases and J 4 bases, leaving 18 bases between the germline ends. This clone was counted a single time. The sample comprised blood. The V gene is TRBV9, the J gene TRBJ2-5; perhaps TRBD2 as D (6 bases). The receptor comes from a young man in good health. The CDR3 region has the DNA TGTGCCAGCAGTGAAAAGACTAGACCAGGAGAGACCCAGTACTTC. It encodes CASSEKTRPGETQYF.